This passage covers 4 T cell receptor beta chains from one sample sequenced in a study of chemoradiotherapy in HPV16-positive cancers. This table comes from immunoSEQ multiplex PCR, and its TCRdb copy is limited to in-frame clones, with some not included. Of about 22,000 clones listed, around two thirds were seen once; the top ten hold around 2.6%. This sample was taken from a patient who underwent chemoradiotherapy. These receptors all come from a human donor with HPV-associated anogenital cancer.

The chain links TRBV7-2 to TRBJ1-4; maybe TRBD1 (6 bases). The CDR3 length is 15 residues. Per germline, CDR1 SGHTA and CDR2 FQGNSA. Trimming took 5 bases from V and 2 from J, leaving 12 bases between them. The CDR3 sequence is CASSVRGGTNEKLFF. As DNA, the CDR3 is TGTGCCAGCAGCGTCCGGGGGGGCACTAATGAAAAACTGTTTTTT.

The gene calls are TRBV14 and TRBJ2-5; D is ambiguous. This CDR3 is 14 amino acids long. Germline V gene data show CDR1 as SGHDN and CDR2 as FVKESK. The V and J ends lost 0 bases and 5 bases respectively, with 10 bases between them. The CDR3, as DNA: TGTGCCAGCAGCCAAGAAAACCTCCAGGAGACCCAGTACTTC. It is translated as CASSQENLQETQYF.

The CDR3 DNA is TGTGCCAGCTCACCCGCAAGACAGGGACACACAGATACGCAGTATTTT. Protein: CASSPARQGHTDTQYF. The V gene is TRBV18, the J gene TRBJ2-3; TRBD1 aligns across 7 bases. Germline values: CDR1 KGHSH, CDR2 LQKENI. The V segment lost 3 bases and the J segment 2 bases; nucleotides outside the gene matches: 8. The CDR3 contains 16 residues.

A few counts support this clone. The chain combines TRBV19 with TRBJ2-7, with D possibly TRBD1 on 6 matching bases. The germline gives CDR1 LNHDA, CDR2 SQIVND (reference sequence). The germline V and J ends were trimmed by 7 bases and 3 bases, with 19 bases remaining between them. The CDR3 has 15 amino acids. DNA for the CDR3: TGTGCCAGTACCCATTCAGGGGCAGCCATCTACGAGCAGTACTTC. Translated: CASTHSGAAIYEQYF.